This entry concerns a single TCR beta chain. Its antigen is currently unknown. Nominally healthy donors provided the samples, though records likely missed some immune exposures. These data originate in a study of cytomegalovirus exposure and HLA in healthy donors. General study findings and limits: The study carried out a later analysis of TCR beta sequences. It associated 15,000 to 20,000 of them with specific HLA alleles at a false discovery rate of 0.05.

13 Jbeta primers and 60 Vbeta primers were used for the PCR. In the original processing: In a later analysis, the count reached about 80 million unique TCR beta chains, with roughly 11 million shared. TCRdb keeps only in-frame clones here, not all; method: immunoSEQ multiplex PCR. For V, J and clone size, that table is used; D and trimming come from the DNA. The sample yields approximately 190,000 clones, more than 75% seen once. The CDR3 sequence is 15 residues long. The junction had 3 bases not matched to a gene; V was cut back by 3 bases and J by 0 bases. Germline V lookup: CDR1 SGHVS, CDR2 FQNEAQ.

V and J are TRBV7-8 and TRBJ2-3, with 7 bases fitting TRBD2. The sample was PBMCs. The TCR originated in a woman between 25 and 40 years old in good health and CMV-seropositive. In DNA, the CDR3 is TGTGCCAGCAGCTTTATGCGGGGGAGCACAGATACGCAGTATTTT. As protein: CASSFMRGSTDTQYF.